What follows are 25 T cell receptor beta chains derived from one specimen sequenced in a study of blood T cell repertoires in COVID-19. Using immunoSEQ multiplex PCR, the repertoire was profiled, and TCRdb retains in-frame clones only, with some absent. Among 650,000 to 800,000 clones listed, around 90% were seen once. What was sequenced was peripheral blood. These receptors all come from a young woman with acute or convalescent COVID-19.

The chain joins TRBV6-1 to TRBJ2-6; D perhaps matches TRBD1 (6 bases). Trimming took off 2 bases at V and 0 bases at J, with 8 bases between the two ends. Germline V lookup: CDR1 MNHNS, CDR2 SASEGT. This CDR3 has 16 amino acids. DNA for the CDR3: TGTGCCAGCAGTGAACTGGGGGCCTCTGGGGCCAACGTCCTGACTTTC. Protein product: CASSELGASGANVLTF.

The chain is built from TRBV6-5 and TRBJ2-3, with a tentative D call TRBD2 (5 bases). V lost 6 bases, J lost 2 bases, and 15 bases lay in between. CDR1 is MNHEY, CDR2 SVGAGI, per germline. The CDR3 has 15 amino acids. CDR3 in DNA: TGTGCCAGCAGGGGAGCCCGCTACCCCACAGATACGCAGTATTTT. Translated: CASRGARYPTDTQYF.

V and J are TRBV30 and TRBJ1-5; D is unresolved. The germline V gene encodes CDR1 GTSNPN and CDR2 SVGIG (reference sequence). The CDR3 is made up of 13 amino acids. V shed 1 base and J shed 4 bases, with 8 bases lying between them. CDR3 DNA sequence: TGTGCCTGGAGTGCCCTAGGAAATCAGCCCCAGCATTTT. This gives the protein CAWSALGNQPQHF.

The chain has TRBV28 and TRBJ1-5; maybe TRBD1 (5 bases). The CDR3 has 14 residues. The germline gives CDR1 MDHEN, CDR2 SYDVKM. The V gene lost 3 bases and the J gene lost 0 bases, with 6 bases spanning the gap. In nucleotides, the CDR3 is TGTGCCAGCAGTTTGGGGCGTAGCAATCAGCCCCAGCATTTT. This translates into CASSLGRSNQPQHF.

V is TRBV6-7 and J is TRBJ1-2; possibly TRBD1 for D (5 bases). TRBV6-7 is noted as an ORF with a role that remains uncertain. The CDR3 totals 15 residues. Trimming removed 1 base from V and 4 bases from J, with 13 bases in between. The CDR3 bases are TGTGCCAGCAGTTACTATTTTCGCGGGGGCTATGGCTACACCTTC. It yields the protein CASSYYFRGGYGYTF.

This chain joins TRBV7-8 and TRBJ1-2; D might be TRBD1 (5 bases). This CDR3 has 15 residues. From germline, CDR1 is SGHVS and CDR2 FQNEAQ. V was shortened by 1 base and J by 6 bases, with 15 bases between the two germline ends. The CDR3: CASSLGLSGNDGYTF. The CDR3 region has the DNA TGTGCCAGCAGCTTAGGTCTGTCAGGGAACGATGGCTACACCTTC.

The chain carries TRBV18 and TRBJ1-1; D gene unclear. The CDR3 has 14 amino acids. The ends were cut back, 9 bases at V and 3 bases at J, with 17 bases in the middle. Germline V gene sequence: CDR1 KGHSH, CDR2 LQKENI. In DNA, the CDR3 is TGTGCCAGTTCGGAAACGAGGAGGGACACTGAAGCTTTCTTT. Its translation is CASSETRRDTEAFF.

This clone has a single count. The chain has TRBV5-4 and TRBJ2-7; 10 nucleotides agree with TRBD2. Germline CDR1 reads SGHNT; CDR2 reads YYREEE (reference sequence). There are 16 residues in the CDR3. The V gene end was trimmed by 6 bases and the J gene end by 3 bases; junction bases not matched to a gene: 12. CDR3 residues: CASTSSPSGRLYEQYF. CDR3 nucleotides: TGTGCCAGCACCTCCTCCCCTAGCGGGAGACTCTACGAGCAGTACTTC.

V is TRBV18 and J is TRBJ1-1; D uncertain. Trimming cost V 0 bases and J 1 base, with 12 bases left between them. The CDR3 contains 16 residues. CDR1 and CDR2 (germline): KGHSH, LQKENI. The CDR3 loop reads CASSPPTDPTNTEAFF. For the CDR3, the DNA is TGTGCCAGCTCACCACCCACAGACCCGACGAACACTGAAGCTTTCTTT.

The CDR3 bases are TGCGCCAGCAGCCAATACGGGGGAAGAGATGGCTACACCTTC. As protein: CASSQYGGRDGYTF. The genes are TRBV4-3 and TRBJ1-2, with D perhaps matching TRBD1 (5 bases). CDR1 LGHNA and CDR2 YSLEER come from the germline V gene. Trimming left V 2 bases short and J 6 bases short, with 13 bases between. CDR3 length: 14 amino acids.

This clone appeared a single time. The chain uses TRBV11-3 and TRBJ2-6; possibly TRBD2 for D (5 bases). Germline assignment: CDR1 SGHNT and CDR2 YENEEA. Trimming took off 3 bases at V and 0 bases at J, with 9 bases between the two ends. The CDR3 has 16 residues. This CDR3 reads CASSLTGFSGANVLTF. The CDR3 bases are TGTGCCAGCAGCTTGACGGGGTTCTCTGGGGCCAACGTCCTGACTTTC.

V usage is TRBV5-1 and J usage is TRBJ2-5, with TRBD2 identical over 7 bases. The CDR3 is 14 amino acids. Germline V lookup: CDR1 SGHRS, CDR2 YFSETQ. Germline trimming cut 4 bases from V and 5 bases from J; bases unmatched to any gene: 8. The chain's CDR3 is CASSGMGGSETQYF. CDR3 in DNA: TGCGCCAGCAGCGGGATGGGGGGGTCCGAGACCCAGTACTTC.

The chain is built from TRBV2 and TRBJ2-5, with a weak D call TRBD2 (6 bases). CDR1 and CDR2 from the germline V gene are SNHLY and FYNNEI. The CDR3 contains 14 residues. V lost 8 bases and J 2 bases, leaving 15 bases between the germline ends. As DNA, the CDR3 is TGTGCCAGCGGGGGGTGGGGCAGACAAGAGACCCAGTACTTC. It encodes CASGGWGRQETQYF.

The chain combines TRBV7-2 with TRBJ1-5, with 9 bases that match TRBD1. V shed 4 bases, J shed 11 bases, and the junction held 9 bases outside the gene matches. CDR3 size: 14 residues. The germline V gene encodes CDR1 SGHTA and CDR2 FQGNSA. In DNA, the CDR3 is TGTGCCAGCAGCTCAACCGGGACAGGGACAGCCCAGCATTTT. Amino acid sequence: CASSSTGTGTAQHF.

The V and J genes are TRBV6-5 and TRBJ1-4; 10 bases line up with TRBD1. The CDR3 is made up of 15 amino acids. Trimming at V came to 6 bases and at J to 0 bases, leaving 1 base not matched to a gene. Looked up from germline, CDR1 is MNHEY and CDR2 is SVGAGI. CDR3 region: CASSGTGATNEKLFF. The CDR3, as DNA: TGTGCCAGCAGCGGGACAGGGGCAACTAATGAAAAACTGTTTTTT.

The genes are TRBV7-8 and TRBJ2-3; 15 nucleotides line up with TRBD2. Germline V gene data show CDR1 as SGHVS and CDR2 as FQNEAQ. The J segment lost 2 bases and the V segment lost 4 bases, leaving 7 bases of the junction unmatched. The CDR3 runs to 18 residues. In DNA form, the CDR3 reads TGTGCCAGCAGCTACGGACTAGCGGGGGGGCAGAACACAGATACGCAGTATTTT. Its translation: CASSYGLAGGQNTDTQYF. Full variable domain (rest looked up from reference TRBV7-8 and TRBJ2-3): GAGVSQSPRYKVAKRGQDVALRCDPISGHVSLFWYQQALGQGPEFLTYFQNEAQLDKSGLPSDRFFAERPEGSVSTLKIQRTQQEDSAVYLCASSYGLAGGQNTDTQYFGPGTRLTVL.

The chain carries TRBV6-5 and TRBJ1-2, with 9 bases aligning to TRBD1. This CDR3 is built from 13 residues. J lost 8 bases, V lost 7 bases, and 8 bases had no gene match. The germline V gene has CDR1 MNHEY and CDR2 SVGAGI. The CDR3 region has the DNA TGTGCCAGCATCCAACAGGGGGCGCGGGGCTACACCTTC. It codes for CASIQQGARGYTF.

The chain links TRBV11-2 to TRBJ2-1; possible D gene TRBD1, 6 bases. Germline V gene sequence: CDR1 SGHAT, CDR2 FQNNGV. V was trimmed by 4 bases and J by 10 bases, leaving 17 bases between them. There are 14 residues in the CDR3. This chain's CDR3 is CASSSTTGSREQFF. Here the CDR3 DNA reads TGTGCCAGCAGCTCGACGACAGGCTCGAGGGAGCAGTTCTTC.

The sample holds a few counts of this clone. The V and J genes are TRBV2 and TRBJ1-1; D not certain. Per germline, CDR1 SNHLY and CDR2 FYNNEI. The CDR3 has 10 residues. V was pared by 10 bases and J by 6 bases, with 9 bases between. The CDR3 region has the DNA TGTGCCACTGGAGGAGCTGAAGCTTTCTTT. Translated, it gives CATGGAEAFF.

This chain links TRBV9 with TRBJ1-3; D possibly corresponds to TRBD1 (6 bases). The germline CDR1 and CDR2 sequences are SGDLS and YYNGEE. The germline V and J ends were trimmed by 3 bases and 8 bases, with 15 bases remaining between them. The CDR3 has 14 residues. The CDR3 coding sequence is TGTGCCAGCAGCGCATACAGGGTCTCGGACACCATATATTTT. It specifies CASSAYRVSDTIYF.

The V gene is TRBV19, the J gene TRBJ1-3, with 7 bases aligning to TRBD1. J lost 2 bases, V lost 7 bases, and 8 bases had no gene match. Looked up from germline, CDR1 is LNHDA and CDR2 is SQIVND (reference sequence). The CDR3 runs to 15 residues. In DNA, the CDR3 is TGTGCCAGTACCGAGCTAGGGGGCGCTGGAAACACCATATATTTT. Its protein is CASTELGGAGNTIYF.

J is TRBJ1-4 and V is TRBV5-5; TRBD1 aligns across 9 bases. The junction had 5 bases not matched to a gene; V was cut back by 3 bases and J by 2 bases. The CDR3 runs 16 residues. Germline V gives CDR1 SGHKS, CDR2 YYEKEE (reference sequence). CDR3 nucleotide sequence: TGTGCCAGCAGCTCGGACAGGGGAGGGACTAATGAAAAACTGTTTTTT. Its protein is CASSSDRGGTNEKLFF. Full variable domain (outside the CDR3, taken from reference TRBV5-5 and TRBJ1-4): DAGVTQSPTHLIKTRGQQVTLRCSPISGHKSVSWYQQVLGQGPQFIFQYYEKEERGRGNFPDRFSARQFPNYSSELNVNALLLGDSALYLCASSSDRGGTNEKLFFGSGTQLSVL.

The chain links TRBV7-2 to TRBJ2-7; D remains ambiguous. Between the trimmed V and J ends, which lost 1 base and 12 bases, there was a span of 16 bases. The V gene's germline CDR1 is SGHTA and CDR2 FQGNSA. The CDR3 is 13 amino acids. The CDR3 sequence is CASSLDLSSGPYF. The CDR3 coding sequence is TGTGCCAGCAGCTTAGATTTAAGTTCAGGTCCGTACTTC.

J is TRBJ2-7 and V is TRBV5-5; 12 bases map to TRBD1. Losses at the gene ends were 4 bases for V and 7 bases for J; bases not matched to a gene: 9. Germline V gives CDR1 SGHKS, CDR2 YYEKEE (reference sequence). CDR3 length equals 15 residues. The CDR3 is CASSPWGQGAEEQYF. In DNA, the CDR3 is TGTGCCAGCAGCCCTTGGGGACAGGGGGCGGAAGAGCAGTACTTC.

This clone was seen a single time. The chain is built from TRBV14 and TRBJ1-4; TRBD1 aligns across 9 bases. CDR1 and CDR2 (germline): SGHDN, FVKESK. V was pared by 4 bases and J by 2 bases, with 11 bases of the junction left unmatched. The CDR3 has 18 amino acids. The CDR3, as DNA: TGTGCCAGCAGCCGGAAAACCGGGACAGGGTGGACTAATGAAAAACTGTTTTTT. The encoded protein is CASSRKTGTGWTNEKLFF.